The rows below give T cell receptor beta chains drawn from one sample of a study of vaccination and CD4 T cells after COVID-19. Which antigens these TCRs recognize remains unknown. TCRdb re-called the PCR reads through MiXCR, storing one row per CDR3 protein. The sample has 20,000 or so distinct CDR3 sequences; less than 70% are singletons. Sequenced: CD4+ T cells from blood, cultured in vitro. The receptors here all came from a human donor who had recovered from COVID-19. Both conserved end residues are part of each CDR3. D genes are given only for firm matches. The size entry is marked missing in some rows and otherwise reads once, few, many or a size class.

j_call: TRBJ1-6; clone_size: few; d_call: -; v_call: TRBV7-9; cdr3_nt: TGTGCCAGCAGCACCAGGGTTCTTAATTCACCCCTCCACTTT; cdr3_aa: CASSTRVLNSPLHF
j_call: TRBJ1-2; clone_size: -; d_call: TRBD1; v_call: TRBV6-4; cdr3_nt: TGTGCCAGCAGTGCCTCGGGACAGGCCTTGAACGGCTACACCTTC; cdr3_aa: CASSASGQALNGYTF
j_call: TRBJ2-3; clone_size: -; d_call: -; v_call: TRBV30; cdr3_nt: TGTGCCTCTGAGCGCACAGATACGCAGTATTTT; cdr3_aa: CASERTDTQYF
j_call: TRBJ2-1; clone_size: -; d_call: -; v_call: TRBV5-1; cdr3_nt: TGCGCCAGCAAGGATAGCGGTGACAATGAGCAGTTCTTC; cdr3_aa: CASKDSGDNEQFF
j_call: TRBJ2-7; clone_size: -; d_call: TRBD2; v_call: TRBV19; cdr3_nt: TGTGCCAGTAGTATAGCGGCTAGCGGGAGCTATTACGAGCAGTACTTC; cdr3_aa: CASSIAASGSYYEQYF
j_call: TRBJ2-1; clone_size: -; d_call: TRBD1; v_call: TRBV28; cdr3_nt: TGTGCCAGCAGGTCGACAGGGTCGGCGAACAATGAGCAGTTCTTC; cdr3_aa: CASRSTGSANNEQFF
j_call: TRBJ2-5; clone_size: few; d_call: -; v_call: TRBV7-2; cdr3_nt: TGTGCCAGCAGCTTAGAGGGGCGGGTTCAAGGGGAGACCCAGTACTTC; cdr3_aa: CASSLEGRVQGETQYF
j_call: TRBJ2-5; clone_size: -; d_call: -; v_call: TRBV6-1; cdr3_nt: TGTGCCAGCACCTCATTACCAGGAGAGACCCAGTACTTC; cdr3_aa: CASTSLPGETQYF
j_call: TRBJ2-2; clone_size: -; d_call: -; v_call: TRBV11-3; cdr3_nt: TGTGCCAGCAGCTTTAGGGGACCGAACACCGGGGAGCTGTTTTTT; cdr3_aa: CASSFRGPNTGELFF
j_call: TRBJ1-5; clone_size: -; d_call: -; v_call: TRBV6-1; cdr3_nt: TGTGCCAGCAGCCACTACCCCCAAGGGACTAGCATCCCGCAGCCCCAGCATTTT; cdr3_aa: CASSHYPQGTSIPQPQHF